Below, 20 T cell receptor beta chains from the same sample are listed, as sequenced in a study of shared clonotypes between healthy human individuals. Cells designated naive CD8 were CD45RO-negative and were positively selected for CCR7, with terminally differentiated effector memory CD45RA+ cells excluded. The method was immunoSEQ multiplex PCR; TCRdb's version includes in-frame clones alone and lacks a portion of them. The table has about 2.2 million clones, about 92% seen once. The sequenced material came from naive CD8+ T cells from PBMCs. The receptors derive from a man aged 18 to 29 in good health. Some clones in this sample may be carry-over from other donors' samples.

The chain has TRBV4-2 and TRBJ2-2, with D perhaps matching TRBD1 (6 bases). This CDR3 spans 16 amino acids. V lost 1 base and J lost 4, with 13 bases in between. Germline CDR1 LGHNA, CDR2 YNFKEQ. CDR3 DNA sequence: TGTGCCAGCAGCCAAGCGGCAGGGGCAACCACCGGGGAGCTGTTTTTT. Translating it yields CASSQAAGATTGELFF.

Notes on this clone: This CDR3 is also generated by other DNA sequences in the sample. The chain recombines TRBV7-2 with TRBJ2-1; D is unresolved. This CDR3 has 10 amino acids. Germline-derived CDR1 and CDR2 are SGHTA and FQGNSA. Trimming left V 3 bases short and J 9 bases short, with 3 bases between. The CDR3 protein is CASSLGEQFF. The CDR3 DNA is TGTGCCAGCAGCTTGGGTGAGCAGTTCTTC.

With respect to this clone: This sample also contains other DNA sequences that code for the same CDR3. The chain recombines TRBV9 with TRBJ2-1; D remains unclear. Trimming removed 0 bases at V and 7 bases at J, with 5 bases between. Germline V lookup: CDR1 SGDLS, CDR2 YYNGEE. The CDR3 is 12 residues long. CDR3 bases: TGTGCCAGCAGCGTAGAACGGAATGAGCAGTTCTTC. Encoded protein: CASSVERNEQFF.

The chain couples TRBV12-2 to TRBJ2-7; TRBD1, as called in the table, went unchecked against the DNA. TRBV12-2 is annotated as a pseudogene. The CDR3 is 13 amino acids. CDR3 in DNA: TGTGCGCGAACCGGGACAGCTGCCTACGAGCAGTACTTC. Its translation is CARTGTAAYEQYF.

This chain connects TRBV28 to TRBJ2-3, with D hard to call. The CDR3 extends over 15 amino acids. The germline V and J ends were trimmed by 2 bases and 0 bases, with 9 bases remaining between them. Germline CDR1 is MDHEN and CDR2 is SYDVKM. DNA for the CDR3: TGTGCCAGCAGTTTAGTGGTGAGCAGCACAGATACGCAGTATTTT. Its protein is CASSLVVSSTDTQYF.

This clone has just a few counts. The genes are TRBV4-1 and TRBJ2-7; the match to TRBD1 covers 10 bases. This CDR3 comprises 15 residues. V lost 3 bases, J lost 3 bases, and 5 bases stayed unmatched. Germline lookup yields CDR1 MGHRA and CDR2 YSYEKL. The CDR3 loop reads CASSHGTGAIYEQYF. The CDR3 nucleotides read TGCGCCAGCAGCCACGGGACAGGGGCGATCTACGAGCAGTACTTC.

The CDR3 protein is CASSWSKDYEQYF. CDR3 DNA sequence: TGTGCCAGCAGTTGGTCGAAGGACTACGAGCAGTACTTC. V usage is TRBV27 and J usage is TRBJ2-7, with D unclear. Germline V gene lookup returns CDR1 MNHEY and CDR2 SMNVEV (reference sequence). Trimming removed 4 bases at V and 3 bases at J, with 10 bases between. This CDR3 is built from 13 residues.

The chain links TRBV7-9 to TRBJ2-1; D unresolved. In germline, CDR1 is SEHNR, CDR2 FQNEAQ (reference sequence). V lost 5 bases, J lost 2 bases, and 10 bases lay in between. The CDR3 totals 14 residues. The CDR3 DNA reads as TGTGCCAGCAGCCCCCCCAGTCCCTACAATGAGCAGTTCTTC. Residues: CASSPPSPYNEQFF.

As for this clone: In the same sample, other DNA sequences code for this CDR3. The rearrangement links TRBV9 to TRBJ1-3; no firm D call. Germline V gene lookup returns CDR1 SGDLS and CDR2 YYNGEE. CDR3 length: 13 amino acids. Trimming took 0 bases from V and 2 from J, leaving 3 bases between them. The CDR3 DNA sequence: TGTGCCAGCAGCGTAGTTCCTGGAAACACCATATATTTT. This codes for CASSVVPGNTIYF.

The chain couples TRBV27 to TRBJ2-7; D may match TRBD1 or TRBD2 (6 bases each). The CDR3 is made up of 14 amino acids. Germline V gives CDR1 MNHEY, CDR2 SMNVEV (reference sequence). The V gene lost 4 bases and the J gene lost 2 bases, with 12 bases spanning the gap. The CDR3 coding sequence is TGTGCCAGCAGTTCCCAAAGGGGGGCCTACGAGCAGTACTTC. Its protein product is CASSSQRGAYEQYF.

V usage is TRBV5-1 and J usage is TRBJ2-7, with 12 bases fitting TRBD2. Germline V gene sequence: CDR1 SGHRS, CDR2 YFSETQ. V shed 4 bases and J 0 bases; nucleotides not matched to a gene: 8. This CDR3 is 17 amino acids long. The CDR3 loop is CASSRGLAGKSSYEQYF. CDR3 sequence (DNA): TGCGCCAGCAGCCGAGGACTAGCGGGAAAGAGCTCCTACGAGCAGTACTTC.

DNA of the CDR3: TGTGCCAGCAGTTTAAATTCGGTGAACACTGAAGCTTTCTTT. It is translated as CASSLNSVNTEAFF. This rearrangement joins TRBV27 to TRBJ1-1; D remains ambiguous. Per germline, CDR1 MNHEY and CDR2 SMNVEV (reference sequence). This CDR3 region has 14 residues. The V end lost 2 bases, the J end lost 0 bases, and 7 bases lay between the germline ends.

The CDR3 spells CASSEDYWGGPETQYF. As DNA, the CDR3 is TGTGCCAGCAGTGAAGATTACTGGGGGGGTCCGGAGACCCAGTACTTC. The chain links TRBV6-1 to TRBJ2-5; the match to TRBD2 covers 7 bases. CDR3 length: 16 residues. Germline trimming cut 1 base from V and 5 bases from J; bases unmatched to any gene: 10. From germline, CDR1 is MNHNS and CDR2 SASEGT.

The chain's CDR3 is CASSLGGLAGAGEQFF. The CDR3 DNA reads TGTGCCAGCAGCTTAGGGGGACTAGCGGGAGCAGGAGAGCAGTTCTTC. The V call is TRBV7-9, the J call TRBJ2-1; 14 nucleotides match TRBD2. CDR3 length: 16 residues. The germline CDR1 and CDR2 sequences are SEHNR and FQNEAQ (reference sequence). V lost 1 base, J lost 10 bases, and 6 bases stayed unmatched.

The J gene is TRBJ1-2, the V gene TRBV2; unclear D gene. Trimming removed 0 bases at V and 8 bases at J, with 19 bases between. Germline V gene sequence: CDR1 SNHLY, CDR2 FYNNEI. The CDR3 loop spans 16 amino acids. DNA of the CDR3: TGTGCCAGCAGTGAAGCGCTTAGAGGAGGGTTCAGGGGCTACACCTTC. Protein product: CASSEALRGGFRGYTF.

The chain combines TRBV27 with TRBJ2-1; D might be TRBD2 (7 bases). The germline V gene has CDR1 MNHEY and CDR2 SMNVEV (reference sequence). The V gene lost 5 bases and the J gene lost 1 base, with 15 bases spanning the gap. CDR3 length: 16 residues. CDR3 DNA: TGTGCCAGCAGTAACCCGGGGGGCATGTCCTACAATGAGCAGTTCTTC. Amino acids: CASSNPGGMSYNEQFF.

V usage is TRBV18 and J usage is TRBJ1-5, with 8 nucleotides matching TRBD1. This CDR3 has 14 amino acids. Germline trimming cut 6 bases from V and 5 bases from J; bases unmatched to any gene: 6. Germline CDR1 and CDR2: KGHSH and LQKENI. The CDR3 reads CASSPGTGYQPQHF. The DNA for the CDR3 is TGTGCCAGCTCTCCCGGGACAGGCTATCAGCCCCAGCATTTT.

In the case of this clone: This sample includes further DNA sequences coding for the same CDR3. The V gene is TRBV5-1, the J gene TRBJ2-7; 7 bases are shared with TRBD1. The CDR3 sequence is 14 residues long. Unmatched junction bases numbered 4, after V lost 4 bases and J lost 0 bases. Looked up from germline, CDR1 is SGHRS and CDR2 is YFSETQ. CDR3 loop: CASSPDRNSYEQYF. CDR3 in DNA: TGCGCCAGCAGCCCGGACAGGAACTCCTACGAGCAGTACTTC. The complete variable domain, with remaining parts taken from reference TRBV5-1 and TRBJ2-7, reads KAGVTQTPRYLIKTRGQQVTLSCSPISGHRSVSWYQQTPGQGLQFLFEYFSETQRNKGNFPGRFSGRQFSNSRSEMNVSTLELGDSALYLCASSPDRNSYEQYFGPGTRLTVT.

The rearrangement uses TRBV4-2 and TRBJ1-3, with a tentative D call TRBD1 (5 bases). V lost 4 bases to trimming and J lost 0 bases, with 13 bases between them. Germline assignment: CDR1 LGHNA and CDR2 YNFKEQ. The CDR3 has 16 amino acids. CDR3 sequence: CASSPGRGDSGNTIYF. DNA of the CDR3: TGTGCCAGCAGCCCAGGGAGGGGAGACTCTGGAAACACCATATATTTT.

This chain connects TRBV6-1 to TRBJ1-2; D is possibly TRBD1 (5 bases). Germline V lookup: CDR1 MNHNS, CDR2 SASEGT. This CDR3 is 14 amino acids long. V dropped 0 bases and J dropped 5 bases, with 10 bases sitting between them. CDR3 residues: CASSEARGSYGYTF. The CDR3 DNA follows: TGTGCCAGCAGTGAAGCGAGGGGCAGTTATGGCTACACCTTC.